Listed below are T cell receptor beta chains from one sample, sequenced in a study of a mutant IDH1 vaccine in newly diagnosed glioma. Generated by immunoSEQ multiplex PCR, the TCRdb table keeps only in-frame clones and is missing some. The sample carries around 40,000 clones, 84% recorded once. These receptors' antigens are unknown. Sequenced here: PBMCs, sampled from a glioma patient whose treatment included an IDH1 peptide vaccine. The receptors were sampled from a man in his forties with glioma. The CDR3 runs from the conserved cysteine through the conserved F or W. The D gene is left open where the match is weak. Not every row has a clone size; where given, it reads once, few, many or a size class.

abundance	d_gene	v_gene	j_gene	CDR3aa	CDR3nt
once	NA	TRBV15	TRBJ2-7	CATSRVGRRGNEQYF	TGTGCCACCAGCAGAGTAGGTCGCCGCGGAAACGAGCAGTACTTC
NA	NA	TRBV9	TRBJ1-1	CASSVAAGSNTEAFF	TGTGCCAGCAGCGTAGCTGCCGGTTCTAACACTGAAGCTTTCTTT
NA	NA	TRBV7-9	TRBJ2-7	CASSPPAVQAGPFDEQYF	TGTGCCAGCAGCCCCCCCGCTGTGCAGGCAGGCCCTTTTGACGAGCAGTACTTC
NA	NA	TRBV7-9	TRBJ2-1	CASGSRTKYNEQFF	TGTGCCAGCGGATCGCGGACGAAGTACAATGAGCAGTTCTTC
NA	NA	TRBV7-8	TRBJ2-1	CASSAIAPLSRSGTHAEQFF	TGTGCCAGCAGCGCAATAGCTCCCCTGAGTCGTTCGGGGACTCATGCGGAGCAGTTCTTC
once	TRBD2	TRBV4-2	TRBJ2-1	CASSQELTSSGSFRRQYEQFF	TGTGCCAGCAGCCAAGAACTGACGTCTAGCGGGAGTTTCCGGAGGCAATATGAGCAGTTCTTC
NA	NA	TRBV7-9	TRBJ1-1	CASSSMGRHTEAFF	TGTGCCAGCAGCTCGATGGGGAGGCACACTGAAGCTTTCTTT
NA	NA	TRBV19	TRBJ2-7	CASRDGSSYEQYF	TGTGCCAGTAGAGACGGAAGCTCCTACGAGCAGTACTTC
NA	NA	TRBV27	TRBJ1-5	CASSNRTQRYQPQHF	TGTGCCAGCAGCAACCGGACCCAACGGTATCAGCCCCAGCATTTT
NA	TRBD1	TRBV6-1	TRBJ2-1	CASSEALGQGYEQFF	TGTGCCAGCAGTGAAGCTCTGGGACAGGGTTATGAGCAGTTCTTC
NA	TRBD2	TRBV15	TRBJ2-5	CATSTQTGLAGPKETQYF	TGTGCCACCAGCACTCAAACGGGACTAGCGGGGCCGAAAGAGACCCAGTACTTC
few	NA	TRBV4-3	TRBJ2-1	CASSQDSQDFFNEQFF	TGCGCCAGCAGCCAAGATTCACAGGACTTTTTCAATGAGCAGTTCTTC
NA	TRBD2	TRBV6-5	TRBJ2-4	CASSYSTSGYKNIQYF	TGTGCCAGCAGTTACTCGACTAGCGGATACAAAAACATTCAGTACTTC
NA	NA	TRBV4-1	TRBJ1-1	CASSQAEKGTEAFF	TGCGCCAGCAGCCAAGCGGAGAAGGGAACTGAAGCTTTCTTT
NA	NA	TRBV6-6	TRBJ2-7	CASSSPGLLGEQYF	TGTGCCAGCAGTTCCCCCGGACTATTGGGGGAGCAGTACTTC
NA	NA	TRBV6-6	TRBJ2-4	CASGRAKNIQYF	TGTGCCAGCGGTAGGGCCAAAAACATTCAGTACTTC
NA	NA	TRBV18	TRBJ2-2	CASSPTRRANTGELFF	TGTGCCAGCTCACCAACGAGAAGAGCGAACACCGGGGAGCTGTTTTTT
NA	NA	TRBV4-2	TRBJ2-1	CASSQEGTSSYNEQFF	TGTGCCAGCAGCCAAGAGGGGACAAGCTCCTACAATGAGCAGTTCTTC
NA	NA	TRBV7-2	TRBJ1-2	CASSFSRGGLVGYTF	TGTGCCAGCAGCTTTAGTAGAGGGGGGCTCGTGGGCTACACCTTC
NA	NA	TRBV11-1	TRBJ2-5	CASSLGRLYQETQYF	TGTGCCAGCAGCTTGGGCAGGCTCTACCAAGAGACCCAGTACTTC
NA	TRBD1	TRBV5-4	TRBJ2-5	CASSGGTGRPPETQYF	TGTGCCAGCAGCGGGGGGACAGGTAGACCCCCAGAGACCCAGTACTTC
once	NA	TRBV9	TRBJ2-5	CASSVDVRRFGTQYF	TGTGCCAGCAGCGTAGATGTCAGGAGATTCGGGACCCAGTACTTC
NA	TRBD2	TRBV10-3	TRBJ2-7	CAIRTSGTTGQYF	TGTGCCATCAGGACTAGCGGGACCACTGGGCAGTACTTC
NA	TRBD1	TRBV15	TRBJ2-3	CATSRNRGLPDTQYF	TGTGCCACCAGCAGAAACAGGGGCTTACCAGATACGCAGTATTTT